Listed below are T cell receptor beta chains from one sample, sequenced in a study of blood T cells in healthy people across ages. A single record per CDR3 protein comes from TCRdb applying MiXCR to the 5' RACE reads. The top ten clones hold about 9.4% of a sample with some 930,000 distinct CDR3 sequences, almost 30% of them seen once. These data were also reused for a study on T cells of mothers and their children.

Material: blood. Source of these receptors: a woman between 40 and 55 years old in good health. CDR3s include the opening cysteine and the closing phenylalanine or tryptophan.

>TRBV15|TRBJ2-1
CATSRDGDRAYNEQFF
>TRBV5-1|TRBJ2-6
CASSFRTAGANVLTF
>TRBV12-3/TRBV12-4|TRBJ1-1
CASSQDRASLNTEAFF
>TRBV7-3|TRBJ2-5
CASSSMGPQGETQYF
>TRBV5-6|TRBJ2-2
CASSLAARVNTGELFF
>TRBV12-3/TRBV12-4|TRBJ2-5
CASSLGDSQETQYF
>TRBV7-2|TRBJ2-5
CASSEQRQETQYF
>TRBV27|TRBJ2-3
CASRTGVPDTQYF
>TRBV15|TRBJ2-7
CATSRDRTSGLYEQYF
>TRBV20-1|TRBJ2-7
CSAVTSGASYEQYF
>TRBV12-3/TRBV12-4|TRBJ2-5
CASSTLGQGAWETQYF